These T cell receptor beta chains were read from a single sample in a study of T cells after yellow fever vaccination. TCRdb reanalysed the 5' RACE reads using MiXCR and keeps one entry per CDR3 protein. The top ten clones hold about 3.5% of a sample with around 320,000 distinct CDR3 sequences, under 9% of them seen once. The specimen comprised CD4+ T cells sorted from PBMCs, sampled 5 days after the yellow fever booster vaccination. These receptors all come from a man younger than 35 who received the YFV17D yellow fever vaccine. Each CDR3 is given with its conserved first and last residue. D genes are given only for firm matches. Rows may omit the clone size; those that give it use once, few, many or a size class.

size	D	length	V	J	DNA	CDR3
few	-	15	TRBV7-9	TRBJ1-4	TGTGCCAGCAGCTTAGCGTGGGGCATCCAGGGAAAACTGTTTTTT	CASSLAWGIQGKLFF
-	-	14	TRBV7-9	TRBJ1-3	TGTGCCAGCAGCTTCCGACAGGCTGGAAACACCATATATTTT	CASSFRQAGNTIYF
few	-	16	TRBV4-2	TRBJ1-5	TGTGCCAGCAGCCAAGGCCGGGCCTATAGCAATCAGCCCCAGCATTTT	CASSQGRAYSNQPQHF
many	TRBD2	16	TRBV24-1	TRBJ2-3	TGTGCCACCAGTGATCCTGGCCGGGGGGATGCAGATACGCAGTATTTT	CATSDPGRGDADTQYF
few	-	17	TRBV25-1	TRBJ1-2	TGTGCCAGCAGTGCGAACCAAGGTCGGGCGGATTACTATGGCTACACCTTC	CASSANQGRADYYGYTF
-	-	15	TRBV4-3	TRBJ2-3	TGCGCCAGCAGCCCCCGATTCGGGGCCGAGGATACGCAGTATTTT	CASSPRFGAEDTQYF
-	TRBD2	15	TRBV7-7	TRBJ2-5	TGTGCTAGCAGCTTATCCTTCCAAGCGGGGGAGACCCAGTACTTC	CASSLSFQAGETQYF
few	-	13	TRBV6-5	TRBJ1-4	TGTGCCAGCAGTTCCGTCAGGGGTGAAAAACTGTTTTTT	CASSSVRGEKLFF
few	-	15	TRBV4-1	TRBJ1-5	TGCGCCAGCAGCCGGGGACACCTTAGCAATCAGCCCCAGCATTTT	CASSRGHLSNQPQHF
-	-	14	TRBV7-8	TRBJ1-5	TGTGCCAGCAGCCCTTTTGGAGGTCACCAGCCCCAGCATTTT	CASSPFGGHQPQHF
-	TRBD1	16	TRBV4-3	TRBJ1-6	TGCGCCAGCAGCCAGGGCGGACAGGGACAAGATTCACCCCTCCACTTT	CASSQGGQGQDSPLHF
-	-	12	TRBV5-4	TRBJ2-1	TGTGCCAGCAGCTCACCGCGGGGTGAGCAGTTCTTC	CASSSPRGEQFF
many	TRBD2	14	TRBV7-3	TRBJ2-1	TGTGCCAGCAGCTTCGGACTAGCTGGCGGTGAGCAGTTCTTC	CASSFGLAGGEQFF
once	-	14	TRBV6-5	TRBJ1-1	TGTGCCAGCGCAAAGCAGGGGACGAACACTGAAGCTTTCTTT	CASAKQGTNTEAFF
many	TRBD1	15	TRBV12-3/TRBV12-4	TRBJ2-2	TGTGCCAGCAGGTCCGGGACAGTTAACACCGGGGAGCTGTTTTTT	CASRSGTVNTGELFF
-	-	14	TRBV5-4	TRBJ2-7	TGTGCCAGCAGCGACGGGGTCGAGTCCTCCGAGGAGTACTTC	CASSDGVESSEEYF
-	-	15	TRBV5-1	TRBJ2-1	TGCGCCAGCAGCTTGGAATCACAGGGAGGGTTTGAGCAGTTCTTC	CASSLESQGGFEQFF
few	-	12	TRBV6-1	TRBJ1-2	TGTGCCAGCAGTGATAGGGGGGGAAGCTACACCTTC	CASSDRGGSYTF
-	-	11	TRBV20-1	TRBJ1-2	TGCAGTGCTGAGTCGGGTGGTGGCTACACCTTC	CSAESGGGYTF
few	-	14	TRBV6-2/TRBV6-3	TRBJ2-5	TGTGCCAGCAGCCGGAGCCCGGGGGTGGAGACCCAGTACTTC	CASSRSPGVETQYF
-	TRBD2	17	TRBV4-1	TRBJ2-3	TGCGCCAGCAGCCTCGGGCGGGGGGGCCGAATCACAGATACGCAGTATTTT	CASSLGRGGRITDTQYF
-	-	17	TRBV4-3	TRBJ2-3	TGCGCCAGCAGCCCCTTTGGGGGGGGGCCAAACCCTTATACGCAGTATTTT	CASSPFGGGPNPYTQYF
-	-	14	TRBV27	TRBJ1-3	TGTGCCAGCGGCAAGGGGGTTGCGGGAAACACCATATATTTT	CASGKGVAGNTIYF
-	TRBD1	15	TRBV5-5	TRBJ1-5	TGTGCCAGCAGTGCGGAACAGGGGCTAAATCAGCCCCAGCATTTT	CASSAEQGLNQPQHF
few	-	13	TRBV20-1	TRBJ1-2	TGCAGTGCTAGGAGACAGTCTGGGTACGGCTACACCTTC	CSARRQSGYGYTF
-	-	13	TRBV5-1	TRBJ2-7	TGCGCCAGCAGCACTGAGGCGGGGTACGAGCAGTACTTC	CASSTEAGYEQYF
-	-	17	TRBV4-2	TRBJ2-2	TGTGCCAGCAGCCAAGATCGGATTACAGGGAACACCGGGGAGCTGTTTTTT	CASSQDRITGNTGELFF
few	TRBD1	16	TRBV6-5	TRBJ1-2	TGTGCCAGCAGTCGGCAGGGGGGAGAAAAGAACTATGGCTACACCTTC	CASSRQGGEKNYGYTF
-	-	16	TRBV9	TRBJ2-5	TGTGCCAGCAGCGTAGTTTACCCTAGACAGGAAGAGACCCAGTACTTC	CASSVVYPRQEETQYF
few	-	16	TRBV6-5	TRBJ1-1	TGTGCCACTCTTAACCCCCGGGGGGGCTTAGACACTGAAGCTTTCTTT	CATLNPRGGLDTEAFF
-	-	13	TRBV6-5	TRBJ2-2	TGTGCCAGCAGCGCCCGTAACACCGGGGAGCTGTTTTTT	CASSARNTGELFF